Listed below are T cell receptor beta chains from one sample, sequenced in a study of blood T cell repertoires in COVID-19. Some clones are missing from TCRdb's copy, which holds only in-frame ones; the method was immunoSEQ multiplex PCR. The table has some 300,000 clones, 88% seen once; the top ten hold just under 1%. Source material: PBMCs or T cells enriched from blood (not recorded which). The receptor source for this set is a woman aged 25 to 45 who had recovered from COVID-19. The CDR3 runs from the conserved cysteine through the conserved F or W.

v_gene,CDR3aa
TRBV12-3/TRBV12-4,CASSLRGGETQYF
TRBV5-4,CASSLVGGGTDTQYF
TRBV28,CASSSLTSLMIEAFF
TRBV2,CASSATGNYEQYF
TRBV7-9,CASSWALQETQYF
TRBV28,CASSLDRGYGYTF
TRBV4-1,CANSQDGIPTDTQYF
TRBV28,CASRPTGFNSPLHF
TRBV5-1,CASSLDYPDTEAFF
TRBV9,CASSARDLGNEKLFF
TRBV5-1,CASRGNSGNTIYF
TRBV19,CASSWGGEYSPLHF
TRBV12-3/TRBV12-4,CASRYRGRGEAFF
TRBV5-5,CASSLWDRQHFNYGYTF
TRBV5-1,CASSSDTGTSYEQYF
TRBV5-1,CASSRGASNEKLFF